Here is one TCR beta chain with its context. There is no known antigen for this receptor. No base qualities exist here, and no much larger clone lies one base off it. This sample is part of a study of graft-versus-host responses after intestinal transplantation (dated by TCRdb to about 2021). Looking at the study overall: The transplants that recipients received were multivisceral, liver-intestinal, or isolated intestinal. The cohort enrolled about two dozen intestinal transplant recipients, one of whom was a retransplant, and 3 patients without pretransplant specimens were excluded. Every recipient was given anti-thymocyte globulin induction, then maintenance tacrolimus and steroids for about three years. A peak of at least 4% donor T cells among recipient peripheral blood mononuclear cells was the definition used for donor T cell macrochimerism. Rather than going through the commercial service, samples from a few later patients were sequenced in-house on an Illumina MiSeq and processed with MiXCR. To identify alloreactive clones, pre-transplant mixed lymphocyte reaction products were sequenced and compared with unstimulated pre-transplant donor and recipient T cells. Graft-versus-host and host-versus-graft alloreactive T cell clones were tracked in the graft, circulation and bone marrow after intestinal transplantation using bulk TCR-beta CDR3 sequencing. What the authors observed across the whole study: Patients with donor T cell macrochimerism had high GvH to HvG T cell clonal ratios in their allografts. Peak levels of circulating GvH clones were associated with declines in HvG clones early after transplant. GvH clones turned up in recipient bone marrow, with some appearing earlier in ileal mucosa or blood, a pattern consistent with an intestinal mucosal origin. The conclusions were limited by the relatively low number and heterogeneity of the intestinal transplant patients.

Library preparation used the immunoSEQ multiplex PCR assay. For most patients, genomic DNA was isolated with the Qiagen DNeasy Blood and Tissue Kit and sent frozen to Adaptive Biotechnologies for TCR sequencing. High-throughput TCR-beta CDR3 sequencing of genomic DNA from most patients was performed by Adaptive Biotechnologies. From the authors' description of their analysis: TCR sequencing data for approximately 19 patients were retrieved from Adaptive's ImmunoSEQ software; a few other patients were processed with MiXCR and VDJtools. To correct CD4 versus CD8 sorting errors, any sequence found in both subsets at a frequency ratio below 5:1 was removed. Because the origin of CDR3 nucleotide sequences shared between donor and recipient could not be assigned, those sequences were removed. At least 2-fold expansion over unstimulated cells and a minimum CFSE-low frequency of 0.002% (template counts) or 0.001% (read counts) were required for clones to be classified as alloreactive. Clones detected in sequenced pre-transplant spleen, lymph node, or MLR CFSE-low populations of the donor or recipient were defined as mappable. Cumulative frequency of alloreactive clones was calculated as a percentage of all sequences weighted by copy number. The immuneACCESS repertoire file appears here via TCRdb, limited to in-frame rearrangements. These files lack a portion of the clones; in checked studies, under half of the deficit traces to unresolved V genes, and the cause of the others is not known. That table supplies the V and J calls and clone size; D and trimming were determined from the DNA. A total of about 130,000 clones appear in this sample, about 90% of them only once. The top ten clones comprise around 0.2% of the sample.

In the germline V gene, CDR1 corresponds to SGHRS and CDR2 to YFSETQ. Reading from cysteine to phenylalanine, the CDR3 counts 15 amino acids. The CDR3 DNA has 45 bases and is translated from base 1. V is trimmed back by 3 bases and J by 6 bases, and the junction contains 5 bases that no gene match accounts for. Read against the paper, the sample's time point label means: cells obtained before transplantation from donor or recipient. CD3+CD4+ and CD3+CD8+ populations were FACS-sorted from unstimulated pre-transplant donor and recipient cells taken from spleen or lymph nodes. The chain was built from TRBV5-1 and TRBJ2-1, with 11 central nucleotides matching TRBD2. The material sequenced was unstimulated CD4+ T cells sorted from spleen or lymph node cells, taken before intestinal transplant. The origin of this receptor is a human donor who received an intestinal transplant. The CDR3 amino acid sequence is: CASSSIAGGPNEQFF. The nucleotide sequence reads as follows: TGCGCCAGCAGCTCCATAGCGGGAGGGCCCAATGAGCAGTTCTTC.